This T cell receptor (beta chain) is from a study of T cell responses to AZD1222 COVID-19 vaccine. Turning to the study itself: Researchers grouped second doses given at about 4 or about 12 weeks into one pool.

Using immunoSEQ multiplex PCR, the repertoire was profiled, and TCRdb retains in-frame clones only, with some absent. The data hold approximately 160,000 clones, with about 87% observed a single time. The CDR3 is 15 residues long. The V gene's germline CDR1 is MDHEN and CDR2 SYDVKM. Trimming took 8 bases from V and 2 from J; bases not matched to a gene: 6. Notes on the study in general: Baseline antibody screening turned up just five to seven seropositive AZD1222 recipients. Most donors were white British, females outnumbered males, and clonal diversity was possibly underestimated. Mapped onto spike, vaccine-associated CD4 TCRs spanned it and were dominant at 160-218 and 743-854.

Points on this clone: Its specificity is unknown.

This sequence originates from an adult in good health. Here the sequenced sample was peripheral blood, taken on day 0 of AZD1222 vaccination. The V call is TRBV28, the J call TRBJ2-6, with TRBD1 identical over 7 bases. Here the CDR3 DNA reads TGTGCCAGCGGTCGTACAGGGGCTGGGGCCAACGTCCTGACTTTC. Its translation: CASGRTGAGANVLTF.